A single sample is the source of the 21 T cell receptor beta chains below, sequenced in a study of blood T cell repertoires in COVID-19. TCRdb keeps only in-frame clones here, not all; method: immunoSEQ multiplex PCR. Of 150,000 to 200,000 clones in the sample, 80% to 90% were seen once. The sequencing input was peripheral blood. The receptor set was obtained from a woman in her sixties or seventies who had recovered from COVID-19.

V is TRBV15 and J is TRBJ2-2; 10 nucleotides match TRBD1. V lost 5 bases to trimming and J lost 6 bases; unmatched junction nucleotides: 9. Germline CDR1 LNHNV, CDR2 YYDKDF (reference sequence). The CDR3 is 16 residues long. The CDR3 sequence: CATSARQGAGSGELFF. The CDR3 DNA follows: TGTGCCACCAGCGCTCGACAGGGGGCTGGTTCCGGGGAGCTGTTTTTT.

The V gene is TRBV4-2, the J gene TRBJ2-1; 10 nucleotides line up with TRBD2. J was trimmed by 2 bases and V by 4 bases; bases with no gene match: 2. Per germline, CDR1 LGHNA and CDR2 YNFKEQ. The CDR3 sequence is 15 residues long. CDR3 nucleotides: TGTGCCAGCAGCCTTCTAGCGGGGGCCTACAATGAGCAGTTCTTC. Its protein is CASSLLAGAYNEQFF.

V gene TRBV28 combines with J gene TRBJ1-5; D not resolved. The CDR3 covers 14 residues. V lost 1 base and J 0 bases, leaving 4 bases between the germline ends. Germline lookup yields CDR1 MDHEN and CDR2 SYDVKM. Here the CDR3 reads CASSLSDSNQPQHF. As DNA, the CDR3 is TGTGCCAGCAGTTTATCAGATAGCAATCAGCCCCAGCATTTT.

The chain joins TRBV5-5 to TRBJ2-7; a weak D match, TRBD2 (6 bases). The V gene lost 6 bases and the J gene lost 2 bases, with 21 bases spanning the gap. CDR3 size: 16 residues. Germline V lookup: CDR1 SGHKS, CDR2 YYEKEE (reference sequence). As DNA, the CDR3 is TGTGCCAGCACGCCGACTCCGGGACTGATAACCTACGAGCAGTACTTC. This sequence encodes CASTPTPGLITYEQYF.

The V and J genes are TRBV2 and TRBJ1-5; unclear D gene. Germline V gives CDR1 SNHLY, CDR2 FYNNEI. Trimming took 6 bases from V and 4 from J, leaving 13 bases between them. The CDR3 consists of 14 residues. CDR3 sequence reads: CASSEYTQNQPQHF. CDR3 nucleotide sequence: TGTGCCAGCAGCGAATACACACAAAATCAGCCCCAGCATTTT. Using reference TRBV2 and TRBJ1-5 for the parts outside the CDR3, the full variable domain is EPEVTQTPSHQVTQMGQEVILRCVPISNHLYFYWYRQILGQKVEFLVSFYNNEISEKSEIFDDQFSVERPDGSNFTLKIRSTKLEDSAMYFCASSEYTQNQPQHFGDGTRLSIL.

The chain uses TRBV5-5 and TRBJ2-5, with 10 positions matching TRBD2. Germline V gene sequence: CDR1 SGHKS, CDR2 YYEKEE (reference sequence). CDR3 size: 15 residues. With 2 bases clipped from V and 4 bases from J, the junction kept 5 bases outside the gene matches. CDR3 DNA: TGTGCCAGCAGCTTACTAGCGGGGCTGGGAGAGACCCAGTACTTC. Translated, it gives CASSLLAGLGETQYF.

This clone was detected only once. This sequence joins TRBV7-2 and TRBJ1-4, with 10 bases fitting TRBD1. With V trimmed by 5 bases and J by 7 bases, 4 bases remained unmatched. Per the germline V gene, CDR1 is SGHTA and CDR2 is FQGNSA. The CDR3 consists of 14 residues. Here the CDR3 DNA reads TGTGCCAGCAGCACCGACAGGGGGCGTGAAAAACTGTTTTTT. This sequence encodes CASSTDRGREKLFF.

The V gene is TRBV5-8, the J gene TRBJ1-5, with D unresolved. The V end lost 4 bases, the J end lost 4 bases, and 9 bases lay between the germline ends. CDR3 length: 13 residues. Germline loops: CDR1 SGHTS, CDR2 YDEGEE. The CDR3 loop reads CASSRGTNQPQHF. Here the CDR3 DNA reads TGTGCCAGCAGCCGAGGAACAAATCAGCCCCAGCATTTT.

The chain has TRBV4-2 and TRBJ2-3; 15 bases are a match to TRBD2. The junction had 3 bases not matched to a gene; V was cut back by 1 base and J by 1 base. This CDR3 is 18 amino acids long. Germline assignment: CDR1 LGHNA and CDR2 YNFKEQ. The CDR3 nucleotides read TGTGCCAGCAGCCAAGGGTGGACTAGCGGGGGGGGCACAGATACGCAGTATTTT. Its translation is CASSQGWTSGGGTDTQYF.

The V call is TRBV7-6, the J call TRBJ2-3; 7 nucleotides align to TRBD1. Trimming cost V 1 base and J 6 bases; bases outside gene matches: 7. CDR1 and CDR2 from the germline V gene are SGHVS and FNYEAQ. There are 15 residues in the CDR3. The CDR3 loop is CASSLEGASYDTQYF. Written as DNA, the CDR3 is TGTGCCAGCAGCTTAGAGGGGGCTAGCTACGATACGCAGTATTTT.

This chain uses TRBV5-1 with TRBJ1-3, with a weak D call TRBD1 (6 bases). The V end lost 0 bases, the J end lost 4 bases, and 14 bases lay between the germline ends. This CDR3 has 16 residues. Germline V gene lookup returns CDR1 SGHRS and CDR2 YFSETQ. Here the CDR3 reads CASSLAGASYGNTIYF. CDR3 coding DNA: TGCGCCAGCAGCTTGGCAGGGGCTAGTTACGGAAACACCATATATTTT.

This clone was detected only once. The chain links TRBV19 to TRBJ1-5; 9 bases are a match to TRBD1. Germline CDR1 LNHDA, CDR2 SQIVND (reference sequence). Losses at the gene ends were 6 bases for V and 1 base for J; bases not matched to a gene: 7. CDR3 length: 16 residues. The CDR3 DNA is TGTGCCAGTAGGACAGGGGGGACGGCAAGCAATCAGCCCCAGCATTTT. It codes for CASRTGGTASNQPQHF.

The chain carries TRBV3-1 (or the pseudogene TRBV3-2) and TRBJ1-2, with TRBD1 matching 7 bases. Germline loops: CDR1 LGHDT, CDR2 YNNKEL (reference sequence). This CDR3 is built from 15 residues. V was clipped by 9 bases and J by 1 base; unmatched bases: 11. The CDR3 spells CASTGDAKVNYGYTF. CDR3 in DNA: TGTGCCAGTACAGGGGATGCCAAGGTTAACTATGGCTACACCTTC.

The V gene is TRBV4-2, the J gene TRBJ2-3; D remains unclear. Trimming shortened V by 0 bases and J by 5 bases, and 12 bases separated the two germline ends. Germline V gives CDR1 LGHNA, CDR2 YNFKEQ. The CDR3 has 15 residues. In nucleotides, the CDR3 is TGTGCCAGCAGCCAAGATGGGCAGGTCGGAGATACGCAGTATTTT. Its translation: CASSQDGQVGDTQYF.

The chain employs TRBV5-1 and TRBJ1-2; D perhaps matches TRBD1 (5 bases). Germline-derived CDR1 and CDR2 are SGHRS and YFSETQ. This CDR3 contains 14 residues. Trimming shortened V by 4 bases and J by 4 bases, and 14 bases separated the two germline ends. The CDR3 sequence: CASSRDGGSYGYTF. The CDR3 bases are TGCGCCAGCAGCCGGGACGGGGGTAGCTATGGCTACACCTTC.

V and J are TRBV5-1 and TRBJ2-7, with 8 bases identical to TRBD1. The CDR3 consists of 19 residues. With V trimmed by 4 bases and J by 0 bases, 18 bases remained unmatched. The germline V gene encodes CDR1 SGHRS and CDR2 YFSETQ. CDR3 nucleotide sequence: TGCGCCAGCAGCGGTGGTACGCGGCAGGGGGCATCTGGCTCCTACGAGCAGTACTTC. Protein sequence: CASSGGTRQGASGSYEQYF.

This chain links TRBV28 with TRBJ2-4, with unresolved D. Germline V lookup: CDR1 MDHEN, CDR2 SYDVKM. Trimming pared 3 bases from V and 16 bases from J, leaving 13 bases between. This CDR3 has 11 residues. This CDR3 reads CASSFRDKEYF. CDR3 in DNA: TGTGCCAGCAGTTTTAGAGACAAGGAATACTTC.

The genes are TRBV5-1 and TRBJ2-7; TRBD2 is a possible D gene (6 bases). Germline assignment: CDR1 SGHRS and CDR2 YFSETQ. The CDR3 spans 17 residues. Trimming stripped 4 bases from V and 7 bases from J, with 27 bases between. For the CDR3, the DNA is TGCGCCAGCAGCGCGTATGGCTCCGGGACGTCAGGGAGGGAGCAGTACTTC. Translation: CASSAYGSGTSGREQYF.

The CDR3 DNA follows: TGTGCCAGCTCCCCGATGGGGCCGGACACCGGGGAGCTGTTTTTT. It is translated as CASSPMGPDTGELFF. The chain is built from TRBV18 and TRBJ2-2; tentatively, D is TRBD1 (5 bases). Germline CDR1 reads KGHSH; CDR2 reads LQKENI. The CDR3 spans 15 residues. Trimming removed 6 bases at V and 3 bases at J, with 14 bases between.

This chain joins TRBV5-8 and TRBJ1-6, with a weak D call TRBD1 (5 bases). The CDR3 has 18 amino acids. The germline V gene encodes CDR1 SGHTS and CDR2 YDEGEE. V was trimmed by 7 bases and J by 0 bases, leaving 20 bases between them. Written as DNA, the CDR3 is TGTGCCAGCCAGAGGAGGGGTCTATCCATCTCCTATAATTCACCCCTCCACTTT. Translating gives CASQRRGLSISYNSPLHF. The whole variable domain, remainder taken from reference TRBV5-8 and TRBJ1-6, is EAGVTQSPTHLIKTRGQQATLRCSPISGHTSVYWYQQALGLGLQFLLWYDEGEERNRGNFPPRFSGRQFPNYSSELNVNALELEDSALYLCASQRRGLSISYNSPLHFGNGTRLTVT.

This sequence joins TRBV5-1 and TRBJ1-6; D uncertain. V was shortened by 0 bases and J by 7 bases, with 5 bases between the two germline ends. The CDR3 contains 13 residues. Looked up from germline, CDR1 is SGHRS and CDR2 is YFSETQ. The CDR3 coding sequence is TGCGCCAGCAGCTTGGGGCCGAATTCACCCCTCCACTTT. It codes for CASSLGPNSPLHF.